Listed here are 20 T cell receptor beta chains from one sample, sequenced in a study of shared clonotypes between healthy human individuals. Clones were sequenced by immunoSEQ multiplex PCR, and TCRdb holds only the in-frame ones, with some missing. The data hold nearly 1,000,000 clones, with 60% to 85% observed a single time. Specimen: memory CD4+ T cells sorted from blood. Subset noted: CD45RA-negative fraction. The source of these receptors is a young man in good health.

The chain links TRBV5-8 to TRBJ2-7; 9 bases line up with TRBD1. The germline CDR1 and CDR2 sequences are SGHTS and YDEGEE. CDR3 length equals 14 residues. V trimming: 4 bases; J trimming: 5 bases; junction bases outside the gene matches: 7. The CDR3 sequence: CASSLWDRENEQYF. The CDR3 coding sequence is TGTGCCAGCAGCCTATGGGACAGGGAAAACGAGCAGTACTTC. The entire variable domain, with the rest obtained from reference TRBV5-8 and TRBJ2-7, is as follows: EAGVTQSPTHLIKTRGQQATLRCSPISGHTSVYWYQQALGLGLQFLLWYDEGEERNRGNFPPRFSGRQFPNYSSELNVNALELEDSALYLCASSLWDRENEQYFGPGTRLTVT.

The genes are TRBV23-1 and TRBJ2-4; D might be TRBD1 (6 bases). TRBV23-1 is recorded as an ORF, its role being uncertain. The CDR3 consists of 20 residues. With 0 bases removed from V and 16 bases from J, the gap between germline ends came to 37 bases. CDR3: CASSQSYGRGFNRLSAREYF. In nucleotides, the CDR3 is TGCGCCAGCAGTCAATCGTACGGCAGGGGATTTAATCGACTATCCGCTAGAGAATACTTC.

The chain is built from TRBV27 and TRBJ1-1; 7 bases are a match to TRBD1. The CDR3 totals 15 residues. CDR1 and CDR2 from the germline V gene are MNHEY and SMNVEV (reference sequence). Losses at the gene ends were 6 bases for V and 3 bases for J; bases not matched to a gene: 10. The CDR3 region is CASSKNRQGDTEAFF. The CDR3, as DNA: TGTGCCAGCAGCAAGAACCGACAGGGCGACACTGAAGCTTTCTTT.

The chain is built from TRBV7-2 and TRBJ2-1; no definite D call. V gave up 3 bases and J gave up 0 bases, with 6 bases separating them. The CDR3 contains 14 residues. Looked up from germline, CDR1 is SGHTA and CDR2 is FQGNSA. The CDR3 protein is CASSFQSSYNEQFF. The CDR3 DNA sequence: TGTGCCAGCAGCTTTCAGAGCTCCTACAATGAGCAGTTCTTC. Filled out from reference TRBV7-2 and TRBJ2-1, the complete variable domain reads GAGVSQSPSNKVTEKGKDVELRCDPISGHTALYWYRQSLGQGLEFLIYFQGNSAPDKSGLPSDRFSAERTGGSVSTLTIQRTQQEDSAVYLCASSFQSSYNEQFFGPGTRLTVL.

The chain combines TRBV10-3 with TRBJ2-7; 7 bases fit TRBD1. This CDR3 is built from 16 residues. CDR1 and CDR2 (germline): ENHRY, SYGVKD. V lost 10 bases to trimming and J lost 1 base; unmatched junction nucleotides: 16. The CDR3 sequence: CATQSPTGSGSYEQYF. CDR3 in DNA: TGTGCCACCCAAAGCCCGACAGGGTCGGGGTCCTACGAGCAGTACTTC.

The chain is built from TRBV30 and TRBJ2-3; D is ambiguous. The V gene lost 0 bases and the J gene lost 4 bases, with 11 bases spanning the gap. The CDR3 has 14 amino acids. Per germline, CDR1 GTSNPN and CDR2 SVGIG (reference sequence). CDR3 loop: CAWSVPNWADTQYF. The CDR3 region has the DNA TGTGCCTGGAGTGTACCCAACTGGGCAGATACGCAGTATTTT.

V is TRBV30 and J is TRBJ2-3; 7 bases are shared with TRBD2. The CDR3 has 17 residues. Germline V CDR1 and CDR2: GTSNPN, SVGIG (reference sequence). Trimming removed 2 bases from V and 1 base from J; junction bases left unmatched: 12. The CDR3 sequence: CAWSSGRTGGGTDTQYF. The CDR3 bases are TGTGCCTGGAGTTCGGGTCGTACGGGAGGAGGCACAGATACGCAGTATTTT.

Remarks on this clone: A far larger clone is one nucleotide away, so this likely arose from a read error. CDR3 nucleotides: TGTGCCAGCGAGGGTAATGAAAAACTGTTTTTT. This codes for CASEGNEKLFF. The rearrangement joins TRBV6-6 to TRBJ1-4, with D uncertain. Trimming shortened V by 8 bases and J by 4 bases, and 5 bases separated the two germline ends. The CDR3 covers 11 residues. Looked up from germline, CDR1 is MNHNY and CDR2 is SVGAGI (reference sequence).

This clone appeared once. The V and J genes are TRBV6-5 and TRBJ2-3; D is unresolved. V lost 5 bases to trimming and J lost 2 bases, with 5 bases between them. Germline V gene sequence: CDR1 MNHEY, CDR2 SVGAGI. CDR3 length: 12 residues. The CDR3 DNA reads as TGTGCCAGCAGTACCACCACAGATACGCAGTATTTT. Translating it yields CASSTTTDTQYF.

The CDR3 loop is CAWTRQGSWEKLFF. The CDR3, as DNA: TGTGCCTGGACGCGACAGGGAAGTTGGGAAAAACTGTTTTTT. The gene calls are TRBV30 and TRBJ1-4; 7 bases agree with TRBD1. Trimming took 4 bases from V and 8 from J; bases not matched to a gene: 10. Germline CDR1 and CDR2: GTSNPN and SVGIG (reference sequence). The CDR3 length is 14 residues. The full variable domain, in which reference TRBV30 and TRBJ1-4 provide the parts outside the CDR3, is SQTIHQWPATLVQPVGSPLSLECTVEGTSNPNLYWYRQAAGRGLQLLFYSVGIGQISSEVPQNLSASRPQDRQFILSSKKLLLSDSGFYLCAWTRQGSWEKLFFGSGTQLSVL.

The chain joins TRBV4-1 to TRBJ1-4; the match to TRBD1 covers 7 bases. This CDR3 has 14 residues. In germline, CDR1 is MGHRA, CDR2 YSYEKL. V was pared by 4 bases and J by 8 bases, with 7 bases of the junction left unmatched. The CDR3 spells CASSRDRAGEKLFF. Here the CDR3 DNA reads TGCGCCAGCAGCCGTGACAGGGCTGGCGAAAAACTGTTTTTT.

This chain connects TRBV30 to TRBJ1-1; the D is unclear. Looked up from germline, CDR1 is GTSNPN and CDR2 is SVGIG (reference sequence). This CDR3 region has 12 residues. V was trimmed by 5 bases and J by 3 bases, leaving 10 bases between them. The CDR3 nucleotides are TGTGCCTGGGACAAAGACTACACTGAAGCTTTCTTT. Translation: CAWDKDYTEAFF.

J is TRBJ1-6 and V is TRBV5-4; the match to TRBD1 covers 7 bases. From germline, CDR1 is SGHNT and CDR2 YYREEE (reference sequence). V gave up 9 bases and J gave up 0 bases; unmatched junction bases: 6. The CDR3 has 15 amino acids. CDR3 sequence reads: CATRQGSSYNSPLHF. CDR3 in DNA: TGTGCCACCAGACAGGGCAGCTCCTATAATTCACCCCTCCACTTT.

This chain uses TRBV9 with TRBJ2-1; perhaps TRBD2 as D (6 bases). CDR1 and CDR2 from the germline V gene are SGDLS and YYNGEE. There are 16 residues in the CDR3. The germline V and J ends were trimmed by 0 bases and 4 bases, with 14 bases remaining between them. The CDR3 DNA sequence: TGTGCCAGCAGCGTAGAGGCTGGGACTCCTTACAATGAGCAGTTCTTC. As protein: CASSVEAGTPYNEQFF.

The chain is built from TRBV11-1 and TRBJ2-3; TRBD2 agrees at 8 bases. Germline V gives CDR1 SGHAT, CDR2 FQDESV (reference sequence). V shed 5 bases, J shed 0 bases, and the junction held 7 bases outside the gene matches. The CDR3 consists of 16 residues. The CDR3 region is CASSETSGRSTDTQYF. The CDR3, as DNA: TGTGCCAGCAGCGAAACTAGCGGCCGTAGCACAGATACGCAGTATTTT.

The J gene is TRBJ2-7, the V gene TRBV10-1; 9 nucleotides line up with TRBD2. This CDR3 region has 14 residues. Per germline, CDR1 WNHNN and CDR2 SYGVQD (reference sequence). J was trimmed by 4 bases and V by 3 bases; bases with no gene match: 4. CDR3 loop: CASSEAGGQYEQYF. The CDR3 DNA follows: TGCGCCAGCAGTGAAGCGGGAGGCCAATACGAGCAGTACTTC.

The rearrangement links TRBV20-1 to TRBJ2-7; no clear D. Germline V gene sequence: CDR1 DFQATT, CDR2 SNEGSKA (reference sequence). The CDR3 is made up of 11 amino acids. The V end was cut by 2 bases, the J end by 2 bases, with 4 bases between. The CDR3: CSARLAYEQYF. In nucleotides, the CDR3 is TGCAGTGCTAGACTAGCCTACGAGCAGTACTTC.

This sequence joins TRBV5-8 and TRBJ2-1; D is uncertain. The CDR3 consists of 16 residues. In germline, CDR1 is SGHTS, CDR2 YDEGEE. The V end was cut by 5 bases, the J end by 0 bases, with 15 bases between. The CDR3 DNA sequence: TGTGCCAGCAGGGACCGGCAGGTCAGCTCCTACAATGAGCAGTTCTTC. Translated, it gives CASRDRQVSSYNEQFF.

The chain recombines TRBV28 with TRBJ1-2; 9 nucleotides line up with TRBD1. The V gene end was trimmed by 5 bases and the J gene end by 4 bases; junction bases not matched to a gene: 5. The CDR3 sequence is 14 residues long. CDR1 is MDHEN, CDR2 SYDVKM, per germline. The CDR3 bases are TGTGCCAGCAGTAAAGAACAGGGGGCCTATGGCTACACCTTC. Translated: CASSKEQGAYGYTF.

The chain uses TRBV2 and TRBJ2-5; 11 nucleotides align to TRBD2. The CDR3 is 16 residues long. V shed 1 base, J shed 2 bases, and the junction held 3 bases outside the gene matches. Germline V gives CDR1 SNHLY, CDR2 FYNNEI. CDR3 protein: CASSEVLAGGQETQYF. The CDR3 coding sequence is TGTGCCAGCAGTGAAGTTCTAGCGGGAGGACAAGAGACCCAGTACTTC.